One TCR beta chain is described in this entry. The sample belongs to a study of cytomegalovirus exposure and HLA in healthy donors. Germline V CDR1 and CDR2: MNHEY, SMNVEV (reference sequence). The CDR3 extends over 13 amino acids. Trimming took off 0 bases at V and 7 bases at J, with 9 bases between the two ends. The PCR contained 60 Vbeta and 13 Jbeta primers. Generated by immunoSEQ multiplex PCR, the TCRdb table keeps only in-frame clones and is missing some. The sample has about 190,000 clones; around 79% are singletons. Material: PBMCs. The chain couples TRBV27 to TRBJ1-2, with D possibly being TRBD1 (5 bases). This clonotype was obtained from a woman aged 45-60 years in good health and CMV-seronegative. The CDR3 nucleotides read TGTGCCAGCAGTTTATCATTCCAGGGTGGCTACACCTTC. This codes for CASSLSFQGGYTF.